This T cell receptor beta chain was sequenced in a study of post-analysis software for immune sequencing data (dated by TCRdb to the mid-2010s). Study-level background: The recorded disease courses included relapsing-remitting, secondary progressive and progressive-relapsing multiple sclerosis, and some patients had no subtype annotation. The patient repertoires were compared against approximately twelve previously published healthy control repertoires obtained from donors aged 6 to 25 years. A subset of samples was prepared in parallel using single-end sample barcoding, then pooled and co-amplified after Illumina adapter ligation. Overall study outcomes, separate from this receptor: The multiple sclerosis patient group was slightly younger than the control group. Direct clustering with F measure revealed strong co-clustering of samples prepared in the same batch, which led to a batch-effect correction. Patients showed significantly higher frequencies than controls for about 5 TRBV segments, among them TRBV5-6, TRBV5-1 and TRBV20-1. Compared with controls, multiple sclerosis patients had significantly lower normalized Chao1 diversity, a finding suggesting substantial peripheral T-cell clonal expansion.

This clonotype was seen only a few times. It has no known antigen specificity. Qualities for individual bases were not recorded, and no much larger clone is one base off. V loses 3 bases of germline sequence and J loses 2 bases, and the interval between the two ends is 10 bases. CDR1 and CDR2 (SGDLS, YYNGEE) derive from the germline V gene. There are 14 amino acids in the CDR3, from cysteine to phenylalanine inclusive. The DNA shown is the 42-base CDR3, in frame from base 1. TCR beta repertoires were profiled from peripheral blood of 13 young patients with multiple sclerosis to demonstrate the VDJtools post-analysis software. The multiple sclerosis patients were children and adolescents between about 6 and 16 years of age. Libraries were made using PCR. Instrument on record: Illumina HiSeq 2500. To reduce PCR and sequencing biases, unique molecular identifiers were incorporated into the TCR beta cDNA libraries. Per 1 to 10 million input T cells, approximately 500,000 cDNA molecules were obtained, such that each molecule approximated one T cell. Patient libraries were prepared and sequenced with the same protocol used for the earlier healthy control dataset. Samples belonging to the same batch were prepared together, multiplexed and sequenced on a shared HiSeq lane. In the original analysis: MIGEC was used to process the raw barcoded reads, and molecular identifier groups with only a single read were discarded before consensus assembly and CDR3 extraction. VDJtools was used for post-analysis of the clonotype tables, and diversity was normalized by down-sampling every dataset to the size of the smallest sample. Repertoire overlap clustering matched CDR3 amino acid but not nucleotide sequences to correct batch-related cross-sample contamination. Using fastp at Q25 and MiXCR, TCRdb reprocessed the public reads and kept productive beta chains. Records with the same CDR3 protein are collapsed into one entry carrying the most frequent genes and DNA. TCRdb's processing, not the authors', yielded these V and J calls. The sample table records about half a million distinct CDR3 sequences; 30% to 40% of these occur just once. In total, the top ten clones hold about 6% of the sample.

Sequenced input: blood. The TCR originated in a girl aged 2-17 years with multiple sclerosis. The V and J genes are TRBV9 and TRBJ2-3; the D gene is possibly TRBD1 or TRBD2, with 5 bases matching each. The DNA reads TGTGCCAGCAGCGCTTGGGGGTCCACAGATACGCAGTATTTT. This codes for CASSAWGSTDTQYF.